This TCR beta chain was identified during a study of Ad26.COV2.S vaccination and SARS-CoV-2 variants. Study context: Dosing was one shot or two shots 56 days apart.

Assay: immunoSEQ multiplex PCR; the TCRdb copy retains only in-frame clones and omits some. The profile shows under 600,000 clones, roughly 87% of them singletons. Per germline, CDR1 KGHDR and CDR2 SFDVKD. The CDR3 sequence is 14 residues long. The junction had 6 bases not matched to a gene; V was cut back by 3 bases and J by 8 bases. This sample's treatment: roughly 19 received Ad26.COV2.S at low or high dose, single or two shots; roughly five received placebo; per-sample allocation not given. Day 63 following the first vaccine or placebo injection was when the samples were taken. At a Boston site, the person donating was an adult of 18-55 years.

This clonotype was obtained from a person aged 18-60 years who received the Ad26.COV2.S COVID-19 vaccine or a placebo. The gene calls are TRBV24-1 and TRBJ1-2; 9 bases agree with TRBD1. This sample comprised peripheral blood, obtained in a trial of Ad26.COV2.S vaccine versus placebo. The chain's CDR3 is CATSDTGGAGGYTF. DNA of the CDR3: TGTGCCACCAGTGATACAGGGGGCGCGGGCGGCTACACCTTC.